The clone carrying this T cell receptor beta chain has just a few counts. This sample is drawn from a study of T cells in Graves' hyperthyroidism and ophthalmopathy. Germline V gene sequence: CDR1 ENHRY, CDR2 SYGVKD. The CDR3 has 13 residues. Trimming took off 9 bases at V and 5 bases at J, with 13 bases between the two ends. Amplification of TCR beta CDR3 regions used RNA as the template. Initially, a first-round RT-PCR of the TCR CDR3 employed the HTBI primer set. TCRdb reprocessed the multiplex PCR reads with MiXCR, giving one entry per CDR3 protein. The sample has around 380,000 distinct CDR3 sequences; about 13% are singletons.

The sample consisted of blood. The J gene is TRBJ2-2, the V gene TRBV10-3, with D possibly being TRBD1 (6 bases). This clonotype was obtained from a man aged 30 to 45 with Graves' hyperthyroidism that later progressed to Graves' ophthalmopathy. The CDR3 protein is CAIRQVLTGELFF. In nucleotides, the CDR3 is TGTGCCATAAGACAGGTTCTTACCGGGGAGCTGTTTTTT.